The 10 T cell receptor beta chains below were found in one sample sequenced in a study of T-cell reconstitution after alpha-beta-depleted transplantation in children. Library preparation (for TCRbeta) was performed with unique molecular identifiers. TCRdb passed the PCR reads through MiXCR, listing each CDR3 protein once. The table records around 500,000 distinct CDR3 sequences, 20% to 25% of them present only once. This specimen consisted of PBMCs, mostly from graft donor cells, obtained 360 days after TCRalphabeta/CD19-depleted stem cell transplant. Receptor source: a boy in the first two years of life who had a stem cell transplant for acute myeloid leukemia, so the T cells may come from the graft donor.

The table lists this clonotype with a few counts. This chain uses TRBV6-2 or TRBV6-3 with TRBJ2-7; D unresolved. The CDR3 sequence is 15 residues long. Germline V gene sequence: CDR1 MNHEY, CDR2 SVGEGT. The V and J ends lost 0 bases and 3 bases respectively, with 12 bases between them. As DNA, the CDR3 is TGTGCCAGCAGTTACTCGATCTCGTTAGTCTACGAGCAGTACTTC. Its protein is CASSYSISLVYEQYF.

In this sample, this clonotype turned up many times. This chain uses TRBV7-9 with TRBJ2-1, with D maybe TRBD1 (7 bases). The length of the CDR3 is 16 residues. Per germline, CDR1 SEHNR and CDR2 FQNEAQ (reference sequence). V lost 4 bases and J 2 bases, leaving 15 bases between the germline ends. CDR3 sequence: CASSSQGGGPYNEQFF. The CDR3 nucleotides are TGTGCCAGCAGCTCCCAGGGGGGCGGCCCCTACAATGAGCAGTTCTTC.

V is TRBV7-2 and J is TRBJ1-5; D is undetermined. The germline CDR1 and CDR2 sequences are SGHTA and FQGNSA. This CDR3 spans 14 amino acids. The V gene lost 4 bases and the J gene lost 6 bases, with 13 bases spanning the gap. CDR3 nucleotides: TGTGCCAGCAGCTCCGTCCTGGAGGGTCAGCCCCAGCATTTT. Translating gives CASSSVLEGQPQHF.

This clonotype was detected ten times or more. This CDR3 reads CASSPLMGGALGQETQYF. The CDR3 region has the DNA TGTGCCAGCAGCCCCCTAATGGGGGGGGCCCTCGGTCAAGAGACCCAGTACTTC. The rearrangement joins TRBV14 to TRBJ2-5; maybe TRBD2 (7 bases). The CDR3 sequence is 18 residues long. Trimming left V 4 bases short and J 2 bases short, with 23 bases between. Germline CDR1 is SGHDN and CDR2 is FVKESK.

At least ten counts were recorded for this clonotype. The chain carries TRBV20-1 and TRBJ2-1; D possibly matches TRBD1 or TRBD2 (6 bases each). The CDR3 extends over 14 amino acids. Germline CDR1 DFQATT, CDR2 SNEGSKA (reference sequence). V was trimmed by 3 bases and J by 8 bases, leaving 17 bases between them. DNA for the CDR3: TGCAGTGCTAGGGGGGGCCGCGGGATCGATGAGCAGTTCTTC. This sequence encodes CSARGGRGIDEQFF.

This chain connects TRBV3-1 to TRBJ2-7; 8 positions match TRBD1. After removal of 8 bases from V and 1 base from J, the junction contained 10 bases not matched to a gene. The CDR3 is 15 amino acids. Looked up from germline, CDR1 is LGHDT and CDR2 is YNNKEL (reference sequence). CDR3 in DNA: TGTGCCAGCGGCTCTCCGGGACAGGCTTCCTACGAGCAGTACTTC. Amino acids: CASGSPGQASYEQYF.

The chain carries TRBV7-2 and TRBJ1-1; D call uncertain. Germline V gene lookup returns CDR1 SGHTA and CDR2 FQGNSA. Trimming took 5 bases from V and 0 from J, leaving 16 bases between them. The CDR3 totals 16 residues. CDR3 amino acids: CASSQDGGRMNTEAFF. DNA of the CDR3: TGTGCCAGCAGCCAAGATGGTGGCAGAATGAACACTGAAGCTTTCTTT.

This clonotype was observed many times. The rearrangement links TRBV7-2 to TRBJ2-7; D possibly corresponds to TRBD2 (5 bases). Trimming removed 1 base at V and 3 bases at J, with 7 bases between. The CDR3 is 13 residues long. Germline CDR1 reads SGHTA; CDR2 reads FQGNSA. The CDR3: CASSLGGLYEQYF. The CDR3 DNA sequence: TGTGCCAGCAGCTTAGGAGGACTCTACGAGCAGTACTTC. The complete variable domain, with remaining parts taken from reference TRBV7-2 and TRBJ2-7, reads GAGVSQSPSNKVTEKGKDVELRCDPISGHTALYWYRQSLGQGLEFLIYFQGNSAPDKSGLPSDRFSAERTGGSVSTLTIQRTQQEDSAVYLCASSLGGLYEQYFGPGTRLTVT.

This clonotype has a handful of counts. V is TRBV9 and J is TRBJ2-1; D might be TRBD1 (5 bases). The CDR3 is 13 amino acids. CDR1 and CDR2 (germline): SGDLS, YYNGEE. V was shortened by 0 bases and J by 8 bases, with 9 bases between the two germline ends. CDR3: CASSVDRSHEQFF. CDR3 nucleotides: TGTGCCAGCAGCGTAGACAGGTCCCATGAGCAGTTCTTC. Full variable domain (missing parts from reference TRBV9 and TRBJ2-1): DSGVTQTPKHLITATGQRVTLRCSPRSGDLSVYWYQQSLDQGLQFLIQYYNGEERAKGNILERFSAQQFPDLHSELNLSSLELGDSALYFCASSVDRSHEQFFGPGTRLTVL.

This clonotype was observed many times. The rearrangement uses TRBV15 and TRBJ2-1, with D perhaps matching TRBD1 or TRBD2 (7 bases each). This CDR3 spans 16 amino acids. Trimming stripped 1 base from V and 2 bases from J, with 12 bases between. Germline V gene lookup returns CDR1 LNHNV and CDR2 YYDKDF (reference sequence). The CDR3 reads CATSRGGGGPYNEQFF. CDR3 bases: TGTGCCACCAGCAGAGGGGGAGGGGGCCCCTACAATGAGCAGTTCTTC.